The 22 T cell receptor beta chains presented below share a single source sample, sequenced in a study of identical twins' blood T cells. TCRdb independently ran MiXCR on the 5' RACE reads; one entry per CDR3 protein. Of a few hundred thousand distinct CDR3 sequences listed, roughly 27% are singletons. Sequencing was done on a sample of PBMCs. These receptors all stem from a woman aged 18-50 years in good health.

V and J are TRBV6-2 or TRBV6-3 and TRBJ1-2; D ambiguous. The germline V gene has CDR1 MNHEY and CDR2 SVGEGT. This CDR3 has 16 amino acids. Trimming removed 1 base at V and 6 bases at J, with 18 bases between. This CDR3 reads CASSYLYIPPVHGYTF. In DNA, the CDR3 is TGTGCCAGCAGTTACTTATACATTCCACCGGTACATGGCTACACCTTC.

Points on this clonotype: At one end, the junction sequence differs from germline, possibly due to a read error. The V and J genes are TRBV5-1 and TRBJ1-4, with D possibly matching TRBD1 (6 bases). This CDR3 has 15 amino acids. Germline assignment: CDR1 SGHRS and CDR2 YFSETQ. The CDR3 region is CASSLEAGASEKLFF. CDR3 in DNA: TGTGCCAGCAGCTTGGAGGCAGGGGCCAGTGAAAAACTGTTTTTT.

This clonotype was seen only a few times. DNA for the CDR3: TGTGCCAGCAGCCAAGGACAGGGGGCAGTCACTGAAGCTTTCTTT. It yields the protein CASSQGQGAVTEAFF. The genes are TRBV6-5 and TRBJ1-1; 11 bases map to TRBD1. CDR1 MNHEY and CDR2 SVGAGI come from the germline V gene. J gave up 4 bases and V 6 bases, and 7 bases lay outside the gene matches. The CDR3 covers 15 residues.

The chain has TRBV6-5 and TRBJ2-2, with unresolved D. The CDR3 totals 12 residues. The germline V and J ends were trimmed by 6 bases and 7 bases, with 9 bases remaining between them. Germline assignment: CDR1 MNHEY and CDR2 SVGAGI. The CDR3 coding sequence is TGTGCCAGCAGCGCTCCCCACGGGGAGCTGTTTTTT. Translation: CASSAPHGELFF.

A remark on this clonotype: At one end the junction does not follow the germline gene, possibly because of a read error. This chain links TRBV6-5 with TRBJ2-1, with a tentative D call TRBD2 (6 bases). The CDR3 spans 18 residues. CDR1 is MNHEY and CDR2 is SVGAGI in the germline V gene. DNA for the CDR3: TGTGCCAGCATTTACTCGGGACTGTCAAATTTCAGGCCAGATGAGCAGTTCTTC. Amino acids: CASIYSGLSNFRPDEQFF.

This chain uses TRBV13 with TRBJ2-3; weak D call: TRBD1 (6 bases). V lost 5 bases and J 6 bases, leaving 18 bases between the germline ends. In germline, CDR1 is PRHDT, CDR2 FYEKMQ (reference sequence). This CDR3 has 15 amino acids. The CDR3 nucleotides read TGTGCCAGCAGCCAGCTAGGGGGTGTGCCGGATACGCAGTATTTT. Amino acid sequence: CASSQLGGVPDTQYF.

This CDR3 is CASSSDWPEETQYF. CDR3 DNA sequence: TGCGCCAGCAGCTCGGACTGGCCAGAAGAGACCCAGTACTTC. This chain connects TRBV5-1 to TRBJ2-5; a possible D gene is TRBD2 (5 bases). The CDR3 extends over 14 amino acids. V shed 3 bases and J shed 3 bases, with 12 bases lying between them. Germline V gene data show CDR1 as SGHRS and CDR2 as YFSETQ.

In regard to this clonotype: One base away lies a much larger clone, so this may be a sequencing read error. The rearrangement joins TRBV29-1 to TRBJ2-7, with 7 bases fitting TRBD1. Germline V lookup: CDR1 SQVTM, CDR2 ANQGSEA. V gave up 6 bases and J gave up 6 bases; unmatched junction bases: 8. The CDR3 totals 12 residues. CDR3 in DNA: TGCAGCGTACAGGACAGGTGGCGCGAGCAGTACTTC. Residues: CSVQDRWREQYF.

This clonotype was recorded a few times. This sequence joins TRBV4-3 and TRBJ2-7, with TRBD1 matching 7 bases. Losses at the gene ends were 0 bases for V and 0 bases for J; bases not matched to a gene: 5. Germline CDR1 LGHNA, CDR2 YSLEER. The CDR3 totals 16 residues. The CDR3: CASSQEFGTASYEQYF. The CDR3 DNA sequence: TGCGCCAGCAGCCAAGAGTTCGGGACAGCCTCCTACGAGCAGTACTTC.

This chain connects TRBV5-1 to TRBJ1-3, with 8 bases identical to TRBD1. The CDR3 has 16 residues. V lost 1 base and J lost 2; bases outside the gene matches: 5. Germline V CDR1 and CDR2: SGHRS, YFSETQ. Here the CDR3 reads CASSLTGGLPGNTIYF. For the CDR3, the DNA is TGCGCCAGCAGCTTGACAGGGGGGCTACCTGGAAACACCATATATTTT.

This clonotype was seen repeatedly, ten times or more. The V gene is TRBV5-1, the J gene TRBJ1-1, with TRBD1 identical over 7 bases. The ends lost 2 bases at V and 1 base at J; junction bases unmatched: 5. CDR3 length: 15 residues. The germline CDR1 and CDR2 sequences are SGHRS and YFSETQ. CDR3 residues: CASSFQGVGNTEAFF. The CDR3 nucleotides are TGCGCCAGCAGCTTCCAGGGGGTAGGGAACACTGAAGCTTTCTTT.

The table lists this clonotype with a few counts. The J gene is TRBJ2-3, the V gene TRBV27; no firm D call. Trimming removed 3 bases at V and 4 bases at J, with 5 bases between. The CDR3 loop spans 12 amino acids. Germline V lookup: CDR1 MNHEY, CDR2 SMNVEV (reference sequence). For the CDR3, the DNA is TGTGCCAGCAGTTTCCGACCAGATACGCAGTATTTT. Translation gives CASSFRPDTQYF.

This clonotype was detected ten times or more. The chain uses TRBV29-1 and TRBJ1-2; TRBD1 agrees at 7 bases. V lost 6 bases, J lost 7 bases, and 8 bases stayed unmatched. Germline CDR1 reads SQVTM; CDR2 reads ANQGSEA. This CDR3 contains 12 residues. This CDR3 reads CSVPGQRFGYTF. The CDR3 DNA follows: TGCAGCGTCCCGGGACAGAGGTTTGGCTACACCTTC.

This clonotype was picked up many times. The chain uses TRBV5-1 and TRBJ1-1; possibly TRBD1 for D (6 bases). The CDR3 is 13 residues long. V lost 0 bases to trimming and J lost 3 bases, with 6 bases between them. Germline V gene sequence: CDR1 SGHRS, CDR2 YFSETQ. CDR3 sequence (DNA): TGCGCCAGCAGCTTGGGGACAGACACTGAAGCTTTCTTT. Protein product: CASSLGTDTEAFF.

The CDR3: CASSYKQVSYEQYF. In DNA form, the CDR3 reads TGTGCCAGCAGTTACAAACAGGTTTCCTACGAGCAGTACTTC. This sequence joins TRBV6-5 and TRBJ2-7; TRBD1 is a possible D gene (5 bases). The CDR3 is made up of 14 amino acids. Per the germline V gene, CDR1 is MNHEY and CDR2 is SVGAGI. Trimming cost V 2 bases and J 1 base, with 9 bases left between them.

The CDR3 DNA follows: TGCGCCAGCTATCCACAGCAACAAGAGACCCAGTACTTC. Protein sequence: CASYPQQQETQYF. V is TRBV5-1 and J is TRBJ2-5; D remains ambiguous. V was clipped by 7 bases and J by 2 bases, with 12 bases between them. Germline V lookup: CDR1 SGHRS, CDR2 YFSETQ. The CDR3 is 13 residues long.

This chain uses TRBV5-4 with TRBJ2-3; 8 bases are shared with TRBD1. The CDR3 runs to 14 residues. The V and J ends lost 3 bases and 5 bases, in that order; junction bases with no gene match: 5. Germline V gene lookup returns CDR1 SGHNT and CDR2 YYREEE (reference sequence). The CDR3 sequence is CASSWDRSQDTQYF. The CDR3 region has the DNA TGTGCCAGCAGCTGGGACAGGTCCCAAGATACGCAGTATTTT. Using reference TRBV5-4 and TRBJ2-3 for the parts outside the CDR3, the full variable domain is ETGVTQSPTHLIKTRGQQVTLRCSSQSGHNTVSWYQQALGQGPQFIFQYYREEENGRGNFPPRFSGLQFPNYSSELNVNALELDDSALYLCASSWDRSQDTQYFGPGTRLTVL.

The V gene is TRBV29-1, the J gene TRBJ1-1, with D maybe TRBD1 (5 bases). The length of the CDR3 is 13 residues. V was cut by 4 bases and J by 5 bases, with 14 bases left in between. Per the germline V gene, CDR1 is SQVTM and CDR2 is ANQGSEA. The CDR3 loop is CSVAIDGATEAFF. The CDR3 coding sequence is TGCAGCGTTGCAATTGACGGGGCAACTGAAGCTTTCTTT. The full variable domain, with the rest looked up from reference TRBV29-1 and TRBJ1-1, is SAVISQKPSRDICQRGTSLTIQCQVDSQVTMMFWYRQQPGQSLTLIATANQGSEATYESGFVIDKFPISRPNLTFSTLTVSNMSPEDSSIYLCSVAIDGATEAFFGQGTRLTVV.

In its sample, this clonotype was seen a few times. The chain employs TRBV29-1 and TRBJ2-3; 7 bases line up with TRBD1. This CDR3 comprises 14 residues. The J segment lost 0 bases and the V segment lost 4 bases, leaving 4 bases of the junction unmatched. The V gene's germline CDR1 is SQVTM and CDR2 ANQGSEA. The CDR3 reads CSVVRTGSTDTQYF. The CDR3 DNA sequence: TGCAGCGTTGTTCGGACAGGTAGCACAGATACGCAGTATTTT.

There are many counts of this clonotype. The rearrangement joins TRBV5-1 to TRBJ1-5; D is undetermined. Germline V gene data show CDR1 as SGHRS and CDR2 as YFSETQ. V lost 0 bases, J lost 1 base, and 8 bases lay in between. The CDR3 spans 15 residues. The CDR3 bases are TGCGCCAGCAGCTTGGACCCACTGAGCAATCAGCCCCAGCATTTT. Translating gives CASSLDPLSNQPQHF.

This clonotype appeared a few times. The chain recombines TRBV7-9 with TRBJ1-3, with D unresolved. This CDR3 is 13 amino acids long. V shed 5 bases and J shed 3 bases, with 8 bases lying between them. Germline V gene lookup returns CDR1 SEHNR and CDR2 FQNEAQ (reference sequence). CDR3 region: CASSRIGGNTIYF. The CDR3 bases are TGTGCCAGCAGCCGTATAGGTGGAAACACCATATATTTT.

The CDR3: CASSLTRVRDTEAFF. In DNA, the CDR3 is TGCGCCAGCAGCCTCACCAGGGTGAGGGACACTGAAGCTTTCTTT. The chain combines TRBV5-1 with TRBJ1-1, with D possibly being TRBD1 (5 bases). There are 15 residues in the CDR3. Germline CDR1 is SGHRS and CDR2 is YFSETQ. V shed 4 bases and J shed 3 bases, with 16 bases lying between them.